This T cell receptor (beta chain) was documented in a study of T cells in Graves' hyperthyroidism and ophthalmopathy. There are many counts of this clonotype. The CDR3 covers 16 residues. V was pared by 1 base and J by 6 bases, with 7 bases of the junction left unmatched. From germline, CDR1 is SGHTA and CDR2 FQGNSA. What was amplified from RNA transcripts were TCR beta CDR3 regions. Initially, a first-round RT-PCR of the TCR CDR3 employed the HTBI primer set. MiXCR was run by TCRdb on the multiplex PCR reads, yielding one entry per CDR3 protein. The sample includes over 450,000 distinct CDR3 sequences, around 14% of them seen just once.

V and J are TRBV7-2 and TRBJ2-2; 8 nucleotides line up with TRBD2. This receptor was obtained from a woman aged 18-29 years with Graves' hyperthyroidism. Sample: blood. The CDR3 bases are TGTGCCAGCAGCTTAGTTCCGGGAGGGCCGCCCGGGGAGCTGTTTTTT. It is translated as CASSLVPGGPPGELFF.